The T cell receptor (beta chain) described here comes from a study of T cell repertoires in cytomegalovirus infection. CDR1 and CDR2 from the germline V gene are SGHTA and FQGNSA. The CDR3 is 15 residues long. Trimming shortened V by 4 bases and J by 4 bases, and 16 bases separated the two germline ends. MiXCR, applied by TCRdb to the reads, yields one record per CDR3 protein. Among 200,000 or so distinct CDR3 sequences, roughly 27% were seen once, and the ten largest hold approximately 30%. This clonotype was seen ten or more times. The source of this sequence is a human donor in good health (CMV status not recorded). Some clones in this sample may be carry-over from other donors' samples. The gene calls are TRBV7-2 and TRBJ1-2, with D perhaps TRBD1 (6 bases). The sample comprised PBMCs. The CDR3 bases are TGTGCCAGCAGCTCCCAGACAGGCCTTAGCTATGGCTACACCTTC. Protein sequence: CASSSQTGLSYGYTF.